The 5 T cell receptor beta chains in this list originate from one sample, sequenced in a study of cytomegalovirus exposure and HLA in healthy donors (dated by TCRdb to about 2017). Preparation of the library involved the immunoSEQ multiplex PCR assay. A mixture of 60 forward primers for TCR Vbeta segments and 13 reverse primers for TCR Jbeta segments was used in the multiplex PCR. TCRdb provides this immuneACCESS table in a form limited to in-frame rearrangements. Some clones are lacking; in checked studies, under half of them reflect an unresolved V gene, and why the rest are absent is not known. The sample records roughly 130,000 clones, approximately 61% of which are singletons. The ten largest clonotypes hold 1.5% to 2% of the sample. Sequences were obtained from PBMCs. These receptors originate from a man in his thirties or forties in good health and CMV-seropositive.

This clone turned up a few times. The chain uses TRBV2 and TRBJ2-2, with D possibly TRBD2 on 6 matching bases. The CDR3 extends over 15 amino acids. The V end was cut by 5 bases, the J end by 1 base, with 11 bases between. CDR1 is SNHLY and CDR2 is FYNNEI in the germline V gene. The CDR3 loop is CASSLPGLNTGELFF. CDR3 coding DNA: TGTGCCAGCAGTCTCCCGGGACTGAACACCGGGGAGCTGTTTTTT. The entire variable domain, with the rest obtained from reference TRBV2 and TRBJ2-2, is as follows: EPEVTQTPSHQVTQMGQEVILRCVPISNHLYFYWYRQILGQKVEFLVSFYNNEISEKSEIFDDQFSVERPDGSNFTLKIRSTKLEDSAMYFCASSLPGLNTGELFFGEGSRLTVL.

Here the CDR3 reads CASSAQGDSPLHF. For the CDR3, the DNA is TGTGCCAGCAGTGCGCAGGGCGATTCACCCCTCCACTTT. The genes are TRBV6-4 and TRBJ1-6; D might be TRBD1 (5 bases). The ends were cut back, 4 bases at V and 8 bases at J, with 9 bases in the middle. This CDR3 comprises 13 residues. CDR1 and CDR2 from the germline V gene are MRHNA and SNTAGT.

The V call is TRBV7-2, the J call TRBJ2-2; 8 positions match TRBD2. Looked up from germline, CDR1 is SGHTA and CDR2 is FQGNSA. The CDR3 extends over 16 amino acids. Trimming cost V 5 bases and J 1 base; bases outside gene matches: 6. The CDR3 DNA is TGTGCCAGCAGCCCCTACAGCGGGGGGAACACCGGGGAGCTGTTTTTT. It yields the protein CASSPYSGGNTGELFF.

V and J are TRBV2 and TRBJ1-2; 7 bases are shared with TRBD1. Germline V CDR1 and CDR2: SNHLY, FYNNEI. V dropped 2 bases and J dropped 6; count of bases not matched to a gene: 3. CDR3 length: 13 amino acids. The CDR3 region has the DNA TGTGCCAGCAGTGAACAGGGGGTTAATGGCTACACCTTC. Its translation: CASSEQGVNGYTF. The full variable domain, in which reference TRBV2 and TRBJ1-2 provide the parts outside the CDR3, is EPEVTQTPSHQVTQMGQEVILRCVPISNHLYFYWYRQILGQKVEFLVSFYNNEISEKSEIFDDQFSVERPDGSNFTLKIRSTKLEDSAMYFCASSEQGVNGYTFGSGTRLTVV.

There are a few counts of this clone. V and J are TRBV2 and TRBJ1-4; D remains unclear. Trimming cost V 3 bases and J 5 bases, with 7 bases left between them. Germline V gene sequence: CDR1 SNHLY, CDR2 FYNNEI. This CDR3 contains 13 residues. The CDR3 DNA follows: TGTGCCAGCAGTGAGGAGACCAATGAAAAACTGTTTTTT. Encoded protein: CASSEETNEKLFF.